The clone carrying this TCR beta chain has a count of ten or more. The target antigen is unknown. These data are taken from a study of T cell repertoires in cytomegalovirus infection. Study at large: Recently identified HLA-C-restricted CMV epitopes were used, and well-studied HLA-B-restricted CMV epitopes were used as well. A matching HLA type, together with CMV infection, was signaled by public TCR beta signatures.

In germline, CDR1 is MGHRA, CDR2 YSYEKL. This CDR3 contains 15 residues. Trimming shortened V by 1 base and J by 3 bases, and 12 bases separated the two germline ends. TCRdb fed the reads into MiXCR, producing one record per CDR3 protein. Of about 110,000 distinct CDR3 sequences in the sample, roughly two fifths are singletons; the top ten hold 65% to 75%. Notes on the study in general: There were carriers of CMV plus the relevant HLA, and cumulative public TCR beta family frequency identified them. What dominated the ex vivo response were HLA-C-restricted CMV-specific TCR beta clonotypes.

The receptor comes from a human donor in good health (CMV status not recorded). Some clones in this sample may be carry-over from other donors' samples. The chain uses TRBV4-1 and TRBJ1-1; the D gene is possibly TRBD1 (5 bases). This specimen consisted of CD8+ T cells from cultured PBMCs, obtained from culture after CMV antigen stimulation. CDR3 nucleotides: TGCGCCAGCAGCCAAGTCCTTCAGGGCTACACTGAAGCTTTCTTT. Translation: CASSQVLQGYTEAFF.